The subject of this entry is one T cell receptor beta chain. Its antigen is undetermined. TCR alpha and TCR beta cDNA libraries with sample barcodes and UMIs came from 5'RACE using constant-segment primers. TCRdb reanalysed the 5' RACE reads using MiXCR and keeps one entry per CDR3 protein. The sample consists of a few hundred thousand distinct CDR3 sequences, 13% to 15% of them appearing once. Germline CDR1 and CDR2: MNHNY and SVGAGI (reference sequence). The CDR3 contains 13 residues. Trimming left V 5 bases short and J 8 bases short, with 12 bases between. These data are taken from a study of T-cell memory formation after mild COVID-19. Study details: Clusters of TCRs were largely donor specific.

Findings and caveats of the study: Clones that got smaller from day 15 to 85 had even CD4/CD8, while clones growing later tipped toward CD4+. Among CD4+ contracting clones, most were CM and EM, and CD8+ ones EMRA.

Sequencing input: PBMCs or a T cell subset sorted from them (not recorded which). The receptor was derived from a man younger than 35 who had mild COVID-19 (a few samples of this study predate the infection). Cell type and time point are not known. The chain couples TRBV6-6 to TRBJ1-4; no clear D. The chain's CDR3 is CASSVAFSEKLFF. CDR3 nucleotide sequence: TGTGCCAGCAGTGTGGCTTTTTCCGAAAAACTGTTTTTT.